A single sample is the source of the 8 T cell receptor beta chains below, sequenced in a study of immune cell composition in non-small cell lung cancer. The table came from immunoSEQ multiplex PCR; TCRdb's copy has only in-frame clones and leaves some out. The sample shows more than 2,000 clones, approximately 81% of them seen only once. The sequenced material came from lung tumor tissue. Receptors originate from a human donor with non-small cell lung cancer.

The V and J genes are TRBV19 and TRBJ2-3, with TRBD1 matching 8 bases. The CDR3 is 16 residues long. The ends lost 5 bases at V and 3 bases at J; junction bases unmatched: 10. Germline-derived CDR1 and CDR2 are LNHDA and SQIVND (reference sequence). The CDR3 protein is CASSLGTGRQTDTQYF. The CDR3 nucleotides read TGTGCCAGTAGTCTCGGGACAGGTAGACAGACAGATACGCAGTATTTT.

The chain links TRBV2 to TRBJ1-2; TRBD1 is a possible D gene (6 bases). The CDR3 length is 14 residues. V gave up 4 bases and J gave up 2 bases, with 11 bases separating them. Looked up from germline, CDR1 is SNHLY and CDR2 is FYNNEI. CDR3 in amino acids: CASSGQVSNYGYTF. The CDR3, as DNA: TGTGCCAGCAGTGGACAGGTTAGCAACTATGGCTACACCTTC. Variable domain in full (rest from reference TRBV2 and TRBJ1-2): EPEVTQTPSHQVTQMGQEVILRCVPISNHLYFYWYRQILGQKVEFLVSFYNNEISEKSEIFDDQFSVERPDGSNFTLKIRSTKLEDSAMYFCASSGQVSNYGYTFGSGTRLTVV.

The chain uses TRBV9 and TRBJ1-2; 7 bases map to TRBD1. After removal of 0 bases from V and 5 bases from J, the junction contained 4 bases not matched to a gene. CDR1 is SGDLS, CDR2 YYNGEE, per germline. The CDR3 consists of 14 residues. CDR3 amino acids: CASSVEGQAYGYTF. As DNA, the CDR3 is TGTGCCAGCAGCGTAGAAGGACAGGCTTATGGCTACACCTTC.

The V call is TRBV7-8, the J call TRBJ2-1, with a weak D call TRBD2 (6 bases). With 0 bases removed from V and 3 bases from J, the gap between germline ends came to 12 bases. Per the germline V gene, CDR1 is SGHVS and CDR2 is FQNEAQ. The CDR3 consists of 16 residues. CDR3 region: CASSLAADGSYNEQFF. DNA of the CDR3: TGTGCCAGCAGCTTAGCGGCGGACGGGAGCTACAATGAGCAGTTCTTC.

The genes are TRBV13 and TRBJ2-7; 7 nucleotides agree with TRBD1. Germline assignment: CDR1 PRHDT and CDR2 FYEKMQ (reference sequence). This CDR3 region has 14 residues. The V and J ends lost 3 bases and 3 bases, in that order; junction bases with no gene match: 5. CDR3 DNA sequence: TGTGCCAGCAGCTTCTCAGGGGGAAGCTACGAGCAGTACTTC. Protein product: CASSFSGGSYEQYF.

This rearrangement joins TRBV28 to TRBJ2-7; D perhaps matches TRBD2 (6 bases). The germline gives CDR1 MDHEN, CDR2 SYDVKM. Trimming took off 6 bases at V and 4 bases at J, with 25 bases between the two ends. The length of the CDR3 is 17 residues. DNA of the CDR3: TGTGCCAGCAGCCCACCCCGAGCGGAGGGCCTAAAGTACGAGCAGTACTTC. It encodes CASSPPRAEGLKYEQYF.

The chain links TRBV29-1 to TRBJ1-2; 9 bases are a match to TRBD1. The V and J ends lost 3 bases and 4 bases, in that order; junction bases with no gene match: 3. The CDR3 is 13 residues long. Germline-derived CDR1 and CDR2 are SQVTM and ANQGSEA. The CDR3 protein is CSVDPDRGYGYTF. The CDR3, as DNA: TGCAGCGTTGACCCGGACAGGGGCTATGGCTACACCTTC.

This chain joins TRBV27 and TRBJ1-5; the D gene is possibly TRBD1 (5 bases). V was pared by 5 bases and J by 0 bases, with 8 bases between. Germline CDR1 MNHEY, CDR2 SMNVEV (reference sequence). This CDR3 is built from 14 residues. CDR3 DNA: TGTGCCAGCAGTCCAGGGTATAGCAATCAGCCCCAGCATTTT. Protein product: CASSPGYSNQPQHF.